This T cell receptor (beta chain) was recorded in a study of regulatory T cells in long-lasting Graves disease. Regarding the study as a whole: Persistent patients shared more public clonotypes (approximately 2,700) than newly diagnosed patients (about 1,000). What was studied was peripheral blood only, and not thyroid tissue.

CDR1 is SNHLY, CDR2 FYNNEI, per germline. V was pared by 6 bases and J by 0 bases, with 21 bases between. CDR3 length: 18 amino acids. In building TCR beta libraries, iRepertoire HTBI primers were used together with Arm-PCR of CDR3 regions. Each CDR3 protein is one row after TCRdb ran MiXCR on the multiplex PCR reads. There are around 230,000 distinct CDR3 sequences in the sample; around 18% occur only once, and approximately 24% lies in the top ten. Time point meaning: newly diagnosed GD, antithyroid drugs for less than 3 months. Isolated PBMC RNA provided the starting material for the TCR library. Under American Thyroid Association guidelines, Graves' disease was diagnosed. This clonotype showed up many times. Its antigen remains unidentified.

The rearrangement joins TRBV2 to TRBJ1-5; possible D gene TRBD1, 5 bases. This clonotype was obtained from a female donor with Graves disease. Sequenced material: peripheral blood mononuclear cells (PBMCs), taken at new diagnosis, from a patient treated with antithyroid drugs. DNA of the CDR3: TGTGCCAGCAGCACTACTGGCCGCCAGGGCTATAGCAATCAGCCCCAGCATTTT. Amino acids: CASSTTGRQGYSNQPQHF.